Below are 32 T cell receptor beta chains sequenced from a single sample in a study of cytomegalovirus exposure and HLA in healthy donors. Primers for the PCR totalled 60 Vbeta and 13 Jbeta. The assay was immunoSEQ multiplex PCR, and TCRdb's table has in-frame clones only and misses some. Here the sample spans hundreds of thousands of clones, about 90% being singletons. The source material was PBMCs. All receptors come from a woman between 18 and 29 years old in good health and CMV-seronegative.

V usage is TRBV19 and J usage is TRBJ2-7; no definite D call. Germline V gives CDR1 LNHDA, CDR2 SQIVND (reference sequence). This CDR3 comprises 15 residues. Trimming removed 3 bases at V and 4 bases at J, with 16 bases between. Written as DNA, the CDR3 is TGTGCCAGTAGTATCTCCGACTTAATCTCTTACGAGCAGTACTTC. Protein: CASSISDLISYEQYF.

The chain links TRBV6-5 to TRBJ2-2; D is uncertain. V was pared by 6 bases and J by 0 bases, with 5 bases between. This CDR3 is built from 13 residues. Germline V gene data show CDR1 as MNHEY and CDR2 as SVGAGI. CDR3 sequence (DNA): TGTGCCAGCAGACAACCGAACACCGGGGAGCTGTTTTTT. Translated: CASRQPNTGELFF.

Regarding this clone: Sequence at one end of the junction differs from germline and may be a read error. The chain employs TRBV7-9 and TRBJ2-3; 12 bases fit TRBD2. This CDR3 is built from 18 residues. The germline V gene encodes CDR1 SEHNR and CDR2 FQNEAQ (reference sequence). The CDR3 coding sequence is TGTTCCAGCAGCTCCTCCGATCTAGCGGGGGGGCCACCAGATACGCAGTATTTT. Translation: CSSSSSDLAGGPPDTQYF.

This chain links TRBV18 with TRBJ2-7; TRBD1 matches 7 bases. The CDR3 has 16 amino acids. V was pared by 0 bases and J by 0 bases, with 5 bases of the junction left unmatched. Germline lookup yields CDR1 KGHSH and CDR2 LQKENI. Here the CDR3 reads CASSPPKGTDSYEQYF. The CDR3 nucleotides read TGTGCCAGCTCACCACCTAAGGGGACAGACTCCTACGAGCAGTACTTC. Complete variable domain (other parts from reference TRBV18 and TRBJ2-7): NAGVMQNPRHLVRRRGQEARLRCSPMKGHSHVYWYRQLPEEGLKFMVYLQKENIIDESGMPKERFSAEFPKEGPSILRIQQVVRGDSAAYFCASSPPKGTDSYEQYFGPGTRLTVT.

J is TRBJ2-1 and V is TRBV27; 13 bases are a match to TRBD2. CDR1 MNHEY and CDR2 SMNVEV come from the germline V gene (reference sequence). V lost 6 bases and J lost 4; bases outside the gene matches: 3. This CDR3 spans 15 amino acids. The chain's CDR3 is CASSPLAGGYNEQFF. As DNA, the CDR3 is TGTGCCAGCAGCCCACTAGCGGGGGGGTACAATGAGCAGTTCTTC.

This chain connects TRBV6-4 to TRBJ2-1; 7 positions agree with TRBD2. The V gene's germline CDR1 is MRHNA and CDR2 SNTAGT. The CDR3 totals 15 residues. Trimming removed 6 bases from V and 10 bases from J; junction bases left unmatched: 15. The CDR3 loop reads CASSPRLAPWLEQFF. DNA for the CDR3: TGTGCCAGCAGCCCTAGACTAGCCCCCTGGTTGGAGCAGTTCTTC.

The V and J genes are TRBV9 and TRBJ1-4; weak D call: TRBD1 (5 bases). This CDR3 is built from 15 residues. The germline V and J ends were trimmed by 3 bases and 4 bases, with 13 bases remaining between them. Germline V gene lookup returns CDR1 SGDLS and CDR2 YYNGEE. CDR3 in amino acids: CASSGRGQINEKLFF. CDR3 DNA sequence: TGTGCCAGCAGCGGGAGAGGACAAATTAATGAAAAACTGTTTTTT.

This clone turned up a few times. The chain uses TRBV4-2 and TRBJ2-3, with 7 bases aligning to TRBD2. V dropped 0 bases and J dropped 6; count of bases not matched to a gene: 3. Germline CDR1 reads LGHNA; CDR2 reads YNFKEQ. The CDR3 runs to 14 residues. CDR3 DNA sequence: TGTGCCAGCAGCCAAGAGCTGCGGGGGGATACGCAGTATTTT. This gives the protein CASSQELRGDTQYF.

The V call is TRBV7-8, the J call TRBJ2-7; 8 bases fit TRBD2. CDR1 and CDR2 (germline): SGHVS, FQNEAQ. The J segment lost 3 bases and the V segment lost 4 bases, leaving 11 bases of the junction unmatched. The CDR3 is 16 residues long. DNA for the CDR3: TGTGCCAGCAGCTATACTCCGGGACTAGAAAACTACGAGCAGTACTTC. Its translation is CASSYTPGLENYEQYF.

This rearrangement joins TRBV6-6 to TRBJ1-1; the D gene is possibly TRBD1 (6 bases). CDR1 is MNHNY and CDR2 is SVGAGI in the germline V gene (reference sequence). V was pared by 5 bases and J by 5 bases, with 15 bases between. This CDR3 comprises 14 residues. For the CDR3, the DNA is TGTGCCAGCAGTGATAGGGGGATCGAAACTGAAGCTTTCTTT. It translates to CASSDRGIETEAFF.

There are a few counts of this clone. The rearrangement joins TRBV6-5 to TRBJ2-5; D might be TRBD1 (5 bases). The germline V and J ends were trimmed by 0 bases and 2 bases, with 10 bases remaining between them. Germline CDR1 is MNHEY and CDR2 is SVGAGI. The length of the CDR3 is 15 residues. The CDR3 bases are TGTGCCAGCAGTTACTCGATGGGGCAGCAAGAGACCCAGTACTTC. The encoded protein is CASSYSMGQQETQYF.

The V call is TRBV7-6, the J call TRBJ2-1, with 7 bases aligning to TRBD2. V was pared by 6 bases and J by 5 bases, with 7 bases of the junction left unmatched. The CDR3 is 14 residues long. Per the germline V gene, CDR1 is SGHVS and CDR2 is FNYEAQ. CDR3 in amino acids: CASRLGGGNNEQFF. The CDR3 nucleotides read TGTGCCAGCAGGTTGGGCGGGGGTAACAATGAGCAGTTCTTC.

CDR3: CASGGEQAYNEQFF. The CDR3 nucleotides read TGTGCCAGCGGGGGGGAACAGGCGTACAATGAGCAGTTCTTC. The chain employs TRBV9 and TRBJ2-1, with 7 bases lining up with TRBD2. Germline CDR1 is SGDLS and CDR2 is YYNGEE. This CDR3 region has 14 residues. With V trimmed by 7 bases and J by 4 bases, 8 bases remained unmatched.

The chain joins TRBV9 to TRBJ2-7; 8 bases agree with TRBD1. The V gene's germline CDR1 is SGDLS and CDR2 YYNGEE. This CDR3 region has 15 residues. V was pared by 0 bases and J by 6 bases, with 8 bases of the junction left unmatched. CDR3 residues: CASSVAGQGAGEQYF. The CDR3 region has the DNA TGTGCCAGCAGCGTAGCTGGCCAGGGGGCAGGCGAGCAGTACTTC.

V usage is TRBV5-6 and J usage is TRBJ1-4; possibly TRBD1 for D (5 bases). Trimming shortened V by 0 bases and J by 2 bases, and 11 bases separated the two germline ends. Germline V CDR1 and CDR2: SGHDT, YYEEEE. The CDR3 consists of 16 residues. The CDR3 loop is CASSLASGGTNEKLFF. Here the CDR3 DNA reads TGTGCCAGCAGCTTGGCCTCGGGGGGGACTAATGAAAAACTGTTTTTT.

This clone appeared once. CDR3 nucleotides: TGTGCCAGCGCCATTATTAGTCAGGGGTTGAAGCCCCAGCATTTT. It translates to CASAIISQGLKPQHF. The rearrangement joins TRBV7-2 to TRBJ1-5; D possibly corresponds to TRBD1 (6 bases). The length of the CDR3 is 15 residues. The V end lost 8 bases, the J end lost 8 bases, and 22 bases lay between the germline ends. In germline, CDR1 is SGHTA, CDR2 FQGNSA.

The gene calls are TRBV6-1 and TRBJ2-7; the D is unclear. Germline V lookup: CDR1 MNHNS, CDR2 SASEGT. V lost 6 bases and J 0 bases, leaving 12 bases between the germline ends. The CDR3 loop spans 14 amino acids. In DNA, the CDR3 is TGTGCCAGCAGATCACAGCAATTCTCCTACGAGCAGTACTTC. As protein: CASRSQQFSYEQYF.

The V and J genes are TRBV7-8 and TRBJ2-2; TRBD2 agrees at 11 bases. The CDR3 runs to 20 residues. From germline, CDR1 is SGHVS and CDR2 FQNEAQ. V was clipped by 4 bases and J by 0 bases; unmatched bases: 13. The CDR3 DNA sequence: TGTGCCAGCAGCTCCCGTCGCTTTACTAGCGGGGGCCCGAACACCGGGGAGCTGTTTTTT. Its protein is CASSSRRFTSGGPNTGELFF. Variable domain in full (rest from reference TRBV7-8 and TRBJ2-2): GAGVSQSPRYKVAKRGQDVALRCDPISGHVSLFWYQQALGQGPEFLTYFQNEAQLDKSGLPSDRFFAERPEGSVSTLKIQRTQQEDSAVYLCASSSRRFTSGGPNTGELFFGEGSRLTVL.

The V and J genes are TRBV9 and TRBJ2-1; 14 bases line up with TRBD2. Germline CDR1 and CDR2: SGDLS and YYNGEE. The CDR3 totals 15 residues. V lost 4 bases and J lost 8; bases outside the gene matches: 5. The CDR3 DNA follows: TGTGCCAGCAGCTTTGGACTAGCGGGGGGTGATGAGCAGTTCTTC. The encoded protein is CASSFGLAGGDEQFF.

About this clone itself: Other DNA sequences in this specimen translate into the identical CDR3. The chain carries TRBV5-1 and TRBJ2-1, with 9 positions matching TRBD1. The germline CDR1 and CDR2 sequences are SGHRS and YFSETQ. This CDR3 has 14 residues. Germline trimming cut 4 bases from V and 8 bases from J; bases unmatched to any gene: 7. In DNA form, the CDR3 reads TGCGCCAGCAGCCCCGGACAGGGGTTCGATGAGCAGTTCTTC. This sequence encodes CASSPGQGFDEQFF.

This chain links TRBV6-6 with TRBJ1-1; 7 bases align to TRBD1. Germline CDR1 and CDR2: MNHNY and SVGAGI (reference sequence). The CDR3 consists of 14 residues. Germline trimming cut 7 bases from V and 0 bases from J; bases unmatched to any gene: 5. CDR3: CASTRQGLNTEAFF. The CDR3 nucleotides are TGTGCCAGCACAAGACAGGGACTGAACACTGAAGCTTTCTTT.

The chain employs TRBV2 and TRBJ2-1; the match to TRBD2 covers 15 bases. In germline, CDR1 is SNHLY, CDR2 FYNNEI. V was pared by 6 bases and J by 0 bases, with 6 bases of the junction left unmatched. The CDR3 is 18 residues long. The CDR3 nucleotides are TGTGCCAGCAGGGGGACTAGCGGGGGGACGAGCTCCTACAATGAGCAGTTCTTC. This encodes CASRGTSGGTSSYNEQFF.

The rearrangement links TRBV6-5 to TRBJ1-5; D possibly corresponds to TRBD1 (6 bases). Between the trimmed V and J ends, which lost 5 bases and 5 bases, there was a span of 16 bases. Germline-derived CDR1 and CDR2 are MNHEY and SVGAGI. There are 15 residues in the CDR3. CDR3: CASSKGQLNHQPQHF. The CDR3, as DNA: TGTGCCAGCAGTAAAGGACAGTTAAATCATCAGCCCCAGCATTTT.

CDR3 bases: TGTGCCAGCAGCTTAGGGGTCTCCAAAAACATTCAGTACTTC. This codes for CASSLGVSKNIQYF. The V call is TRBV5-4, the J call TRBJ2-4, with D possibly TRBD1 on 5 matching bases. CDR3 length equals 14 residues. Trimming cost V 2 bases and J 2 bases, with 8 bases left between them. Per the germline V gene, CDR1 is SGHNT and CDR2 is YYREEE (reference sequence). The whole variable domain, filled in from reference TRBV5-4 and TRBJ2-4, reads ETGVTQSPTHLIKTRGQQVTLRCSSQSGHNTVSWYQQALGQGPQFIFQYYREEENGRGNFPPRFSGLQFPNYSSELNVNALELDDSALYLCASSLGVSKNIQYFGAGTRLSVL.

This chain links TRBV2 with TRBJ2-7; TRBD1 is a possible D gene (6 bases). The CDR3 has 16 amino acids. Trimming cost V 1 base and J 3 bases, with 16 bases left between them. Per germline, CDR1 SNHLY and CDR2 FYNNEI. The CDR3 DNA sequence: TGTGCCAGCAGTGAAGTTAGGGGGACACATTTCTACGAGCAGTACTTC. This encodes CASSEVRGTHFYEQYF.

The V call is TRBV6-5, the J call TRBJ2-7, with 9 bases fitting TRBD1. The J segment lost 3 bases and the V segment lost 2 bases, leaving 5 bases of the junction unmatched. Germline CDR1 and CDR2: MNHEY and SVGAGI. This CDR3 spans 15 amino acids. In nucleotides, the CDR3 is TGTGCCAGCAGTTACGGGACAGGGTTAGGCTACGAGCAGTACTTC. Its protein product is CASSYGTGLGYEQYF.

This chain joins TRBV29-1 and TRBJ1-2, with D possibly being TRBD1 (6 bases). Germline values: CDR1 SQVTM, CDR2 ANQGSEA. The CDR3 loop spans 11 amino acids. V lost 8 bases and J 7 bases, leaving 14 bases between the germline ends. The CDR3, as DNA: TGCAGCTCAGGGCAGGGGAGTGGCTACACCTTC. As protein: CSSGQGSGYTF. Together with reference TRBV29-1 and TRBJ1-2, the CDR3 gives the full variable domain: SAVISQKPSRDICQRGTSLTIQCQVDSQVTMMFWYRQQPGQSLTLIATANQGSEATYESGFVIDKFPISRPNLTFSTLTVSNMSPEDSSIYLCSSGQGSGYTFGSGTRLTVV.

This clone was seen once. The J gene is TRBJ2-1, the V gene TRBV9; 8 positions match TRBD2. After removal of 2 bases from V and 5 bases from J, the junction contained 6 bases not matched to a gene. The CDR3 spans 15 residues. Germline V lookup: CDR1 SGDLS, CDR2 YYNGEE. CDR3 loop: CASSVVSGGNNEQFF. CDR3 nucleotide sequence: TGTGCCAGCAGCGTTGTAAGCGGGGGCAACAATGAGCAGTTCTTC.

On this clone itself: One end of the junction varies from germline; a read error may be responsible. In nucleotides, the CDR3 is TGTTCCAGCAGCTTAGCAGGTCCAGGGGTCTACGAGCAGTACTTC. Translated, it gives CSSSLAGPGVYEQYF. V usage is TRBV7-9 and J usage is TRBJ2-7; D might be TRBD1 (6 bases). Germline assignment: CDR1 SEHNR and CDR2 FQNEAQ (reference sequence). The CDR3 length is 15 residues.

With regard to this clone: One end of the junction fails to match germline, which may point to a read error. J is TRBJ2-5 and V is TRBV7-7; 9 positions agree with TRBD2. CDR1 SSHAT and CDR2 FNYEAQ come from the germline V gene (reference sequence). The CDR3 sequence is 18 residues long. The CDR3 loop is CASSLAYLAGGPWETQYF. The CDR3, as DNA: TGTGCTAGCAGCTTAGCCTATCTCGCGGGGGGGCCTTGGGAGACCCAGTACTTC.

The rearrangement links TRBV14 to TRBJ2-1; possible D gene TRBD1, 6 bases. The CDR3 consists of 16 residues. V lost 3 bases to trimming and J lost 2 bases, with 14 bases between them. Looked up from germline, CDR1 is SGHDN and CDR2 is FVKESK. This CDR3 reads CASSQPTGLTYNEQFF. CDR3 bases: TGTGCCAGCAGCCAGCCAACAGGGCTAACCTACAATGAGCAGTTCTTC.

The chain links TRBV6-5 to TRBJ1-2, with D possibly matching TRBD1 (6 bases). The CDR3 is 13 residues long. V lost 5 bases, J lost 2 bases, and 9 bases lay in between. Germline V gives CDR1 MNHEY, CDR2 SVGAGI. The CDR3 DNA reads TGTGCCAGCAGTGATCAGGGGAACTATGGCTACACCTTC. Residues: CASSDQGNYGYTF.